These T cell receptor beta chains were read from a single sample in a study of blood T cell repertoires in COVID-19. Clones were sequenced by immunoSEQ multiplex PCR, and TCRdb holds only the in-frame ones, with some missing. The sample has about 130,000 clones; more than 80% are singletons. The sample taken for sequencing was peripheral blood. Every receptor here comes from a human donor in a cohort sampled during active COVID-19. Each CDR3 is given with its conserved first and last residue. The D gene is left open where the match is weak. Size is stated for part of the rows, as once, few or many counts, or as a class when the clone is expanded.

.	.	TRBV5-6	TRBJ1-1	CASSLGPNTEAFF	TGTGCCAGCAGCTTGGGGCCGAACACTGAAGCTTTCTTT
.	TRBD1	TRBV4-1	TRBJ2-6	CASSPQGDVLTF	TGCGCCAGCAGCCCACAGGGGGACGTCCTGACTTTC
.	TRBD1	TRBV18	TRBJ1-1	CASSPQGAVGTEAFF	TGTGCCAGCTCACCACAGGGGGCCGTGGGCACTGAAGCTTTCTTT
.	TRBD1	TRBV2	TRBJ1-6	CASSQGDNSPLHF	TGTGCCAGCAGCCAGGGGGATAATTCACCCCTCCACTTT
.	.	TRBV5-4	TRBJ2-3	CASSLANGGGPTDTQYF	TGTGCCAGCAGCTTGGCCAACGGCGGGGGCCCCACAGATACGCAGTATTTT
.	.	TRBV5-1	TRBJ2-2	CASRELRGTGELFF	TGCGCCAGCAGAGAGCTCAGAGGTACCGGGGAGCTGTTTTTT
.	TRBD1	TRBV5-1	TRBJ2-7	CASSAEGAHRLYEQYF	TGCGCCAGCAGCGCCGAGGGGGCCCACCGTCTCTACGAGCAGTACTTC
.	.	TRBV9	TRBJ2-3	CASSALGDTQYF	TGTGCCAGCAGCGCACTCGGGGATACGCAGTATTTT
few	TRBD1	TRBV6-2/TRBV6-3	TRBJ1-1	CASSYPEGQGMNTEAFF	TGTGCCAGCAGTTACCCTGAGGGACAGGGAATGAACACTGAAGCTTTCTTT
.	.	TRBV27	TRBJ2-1	CASTPGGPLNEQFF	TGTGCCAGCACCCCCGGGGGGCCTTTGAATGAGCAGTTCTTC
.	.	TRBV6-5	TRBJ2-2	CASRPPQGTGELFF	TGTGCCAGCAGACCTCCTCAGGGGACCGGGGAGCTGTTTTTT
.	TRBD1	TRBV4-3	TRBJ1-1	CASSQGQQGDFTEAFF	TGCGCCAGCAGCCAAGGTCAACAGGGGGATTTCACTGAAGCTTTCTTT
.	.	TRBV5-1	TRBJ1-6	CASSPTEANSPLHF	TGCGCCAGCAGCCCGACGGAGGCGAATTCACCCCTCCACTTT
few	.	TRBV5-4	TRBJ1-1	CATRRGMNTEAFF	TGTGCCACCCGGAGGGGCATGAACACTGAAGCTTTCTTT